The 7 T cell receptor beta chains given below trace back to one sample, sequenced in a study of OX40 agonist ivuxolimab in advanced cancers. The assay was immunoSEQ multiplex PCR, and TCRdb's table has in-frame clones only and misses some. The sample lists around 48,000 clones; 70% to 80% were seen once. Sequences were derived from CD4+ or CD8+ T cells sorted from blood, sampled in a trial of the OX40 agonist ivuxolimab. The receptors come from an adult with an advanced solid tumor such as melanoma, head and neck, liver or kidney cancer.

The V call is TRBV18, the J call TRBJ2-7; a weak D match, TRBD2 (6 bases). The germline gives CDR1 KGHSH, CDR2 LQKENI. Trimming cost V 5 bases and J 5 bases, with 13 bases left between them. This CDR3 has 13 residues. The DNA of the CDR3 is TGTGCCAGCTCAACTGGGGGGTCAAACGAGCAGTACTTC. It specifies CASSTGGSNEQYF.

The chain recombines TRBV28 with TRBJ1-5; D unclear. Germline lookup yields CDR1 MDHEN and CDR2 SYDVKM. The CDR3 runs 13 residues. V lost 3 bases and J lost 0, with 3 bases in between. Here the CDR3 reads CASSFGSNQPQHF. CDR3 nucleotides: TGTGCCAGCAGTTTCGGTAGCAATCAGCCCCAGCATTTT.

There are a few counts of this clone. V is TRBV10-3 and J is TRBJ1-5, with D perhaps matching TRBD1 (5 bases). The CDR3 contains 15 residues. The ends were cut back, 10 bases at V and 10 bases at J, with 26 bases in the middle. In germline, CDR1 is ENHRY, CDR2 SYGVKD. CDR3 amino acids: CATSLGLGVNEPQHF. The CDR3 region has the DNA TGTGCCACCTCCCTTGGACTGGGGGTAAATGAACCCCAGCATTTT.

This chain links TRBV28 with TRBJ2-1; D might be TRBD1 (8 bases). Germline V gives CDR1 MDHEN, CDR2 SYDVKM. The V gene lost 6 bases and the J gene lost 6 bases, with 21 bases spanning the gap. This CDR3 contains 16 residues. CDR3 sequence (DNA): TGTGCCAGCAGCCCCCCCGGGGGGACAGGAACCAATGAGCAGTTCTTC. It specifies CASSPPGGTGTNEQFF.

V and J are TRBV5-4 and TRBJ2-1; D is undetermined. V was shortened by 1 base and J by 1 base, with 9 bases between the two germline ends. The CDR3 spans 15 residues. The germline V gene has CDR1 SGHNT and CDR2 YYREEE (reference sequence). The CDR3 sequence: CASSLSRRSYNEQFF. CDR3 bases: TGTGCCAGCAGCTTGTCTCGGAGATCCTACAATGAGCAGTTCTTC.

Here the CDR3 DNA reads TGTGCCAGCAGCTTCCCCGGGACAGGCCACACTCGGAGCTCCTACAATGAGCAGTTCTTC. As protein: CASSFPGTGHTRSSYNEQFF. The gene calls are TRBV7-3 and TRBJ2-1; 8 nucleotides line up with TRBD1. The CDR3 is made up of 20 amino acids. V lost 3 bases and J lost 0; bases outside the gene matches: 16. Per the germline V gene, CDR1 is SGHTA and CDR2 is FQGTGA. The full variable domain, rest sourced from reference TRBV7-3 and TRBJ2-1, is GAGVSQTPSNKVTEKGKYVELRCDPISGHTALYWYRQSLGQGPEFLIYFQGTGAADDSGLPNDRFFAVRPEGSVSTLKIQRTERGDSAVYLCASSFPGTGHTRSSYNEQFFGPGTRLTVL.

V and J are TRBV30 and TRBJ1-6; no firm D call. The CDR3 totals 11 residues. The V gene's germline CDR1 is GTSNPN and CDR2 SVGIG (reference sequence). The V and J ends lost 2 bases and 6 bases respectively, with 2 bases between them. CDR3: CAWSLNSPLHF. CDR3 coding DNA: TGTGCCTGGAGTCTTAATTCACCCCTCCACTTT.